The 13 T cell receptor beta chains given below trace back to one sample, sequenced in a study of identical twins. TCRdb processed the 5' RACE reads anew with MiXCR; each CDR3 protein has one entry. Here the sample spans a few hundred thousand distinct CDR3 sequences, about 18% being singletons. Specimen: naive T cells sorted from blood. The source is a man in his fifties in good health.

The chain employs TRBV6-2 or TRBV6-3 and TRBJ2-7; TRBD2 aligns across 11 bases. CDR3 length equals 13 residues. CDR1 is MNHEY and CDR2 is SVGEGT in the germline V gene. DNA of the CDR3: TGTGCTACGGCGGGACTAGCGGTCTACGAGCAGTACTTC. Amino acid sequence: CATAGLAVYEQYF.

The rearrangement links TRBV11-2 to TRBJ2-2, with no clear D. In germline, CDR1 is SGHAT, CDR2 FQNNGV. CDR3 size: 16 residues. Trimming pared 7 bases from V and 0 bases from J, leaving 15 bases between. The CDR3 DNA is TGTGCCAGCACCCGAGCCATGTTCGCGAACACCGGGGAGCTGTTTTTT. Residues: CASTRAMFANTGELFF. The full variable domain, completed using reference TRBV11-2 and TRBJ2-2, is EAGVAQSPRYKIIEKRQSVAFWCNPISGHATLYWYQQILGQGPKLLIQFQNNGVVDDSQLPKDRFSAERLKGVDSTLKIQPAKLEDSAVYLCASTRAMFANTGELFFGEGSRLTVL.

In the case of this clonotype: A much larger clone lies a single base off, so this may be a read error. CDR3 region: CARSYWTGYGYTF. As DNA, the CDR3 is TGTGCCAGAAGTTACTGGACAGGGTATGGCTACACCTTC. The J gene is TRBJ1-2, the V gene TRBV6-5, with 8 bases lining up with TRBD1. Germline V gene lookup returns CDR1 MNHEY and CDR2 SVGAGI. This CDR3 comprises 13 residues.

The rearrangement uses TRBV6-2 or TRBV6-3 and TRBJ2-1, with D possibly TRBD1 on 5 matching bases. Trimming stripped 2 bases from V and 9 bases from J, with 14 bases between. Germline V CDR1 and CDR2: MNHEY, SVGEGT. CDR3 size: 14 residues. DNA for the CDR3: TGTGCCAGCAGTTACACGCAGGGCTTTAGTGAGCAGTTCTTC. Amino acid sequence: CASSYTQGFSEQFF.

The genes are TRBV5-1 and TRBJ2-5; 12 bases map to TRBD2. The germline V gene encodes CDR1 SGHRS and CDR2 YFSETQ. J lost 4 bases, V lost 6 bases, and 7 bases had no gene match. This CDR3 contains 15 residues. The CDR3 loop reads CASKAQLAGGETQYF. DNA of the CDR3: TGCGCCAGCAAAGCCCAACTAGCGGGAGGAGAGACCCAGTACTTC.

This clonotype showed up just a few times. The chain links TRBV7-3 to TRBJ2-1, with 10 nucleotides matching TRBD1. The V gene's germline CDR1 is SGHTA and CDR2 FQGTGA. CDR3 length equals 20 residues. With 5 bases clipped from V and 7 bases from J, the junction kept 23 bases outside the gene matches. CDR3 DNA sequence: TGTGCCAGCAGCCCAGTAGGACAGGGGGGTACGGCGGGAGTCTTGAATGAGCAGTTCTTC. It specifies CASSPVGQGGTAGVLNEQFF.

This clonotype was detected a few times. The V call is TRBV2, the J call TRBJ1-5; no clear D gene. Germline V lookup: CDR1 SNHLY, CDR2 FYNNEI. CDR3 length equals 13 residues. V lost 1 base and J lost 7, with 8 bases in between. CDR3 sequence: CASSEEGRQPQHF. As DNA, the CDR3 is TGTGCCAGCAGTGAAGAAGGGAGGCAGCCCCAGCATTTT.

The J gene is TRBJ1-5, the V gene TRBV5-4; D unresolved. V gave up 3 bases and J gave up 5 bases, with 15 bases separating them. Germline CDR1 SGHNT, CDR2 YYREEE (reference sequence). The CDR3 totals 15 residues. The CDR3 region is CASSSRGSRDQPQHF. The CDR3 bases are TGTGCCAGCAGCTCCCGGGGATCGAGGGATCAGCCCCAGCATTTT.

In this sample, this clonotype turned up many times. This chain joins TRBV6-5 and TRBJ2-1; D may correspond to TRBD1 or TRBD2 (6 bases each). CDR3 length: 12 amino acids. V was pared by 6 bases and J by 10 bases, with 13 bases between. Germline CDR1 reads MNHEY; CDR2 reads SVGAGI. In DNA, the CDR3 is TGTGCCAGCAGCCGAGGGGGGTTAGAGCAGTTCTTC. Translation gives CASSRGGLEQFF.

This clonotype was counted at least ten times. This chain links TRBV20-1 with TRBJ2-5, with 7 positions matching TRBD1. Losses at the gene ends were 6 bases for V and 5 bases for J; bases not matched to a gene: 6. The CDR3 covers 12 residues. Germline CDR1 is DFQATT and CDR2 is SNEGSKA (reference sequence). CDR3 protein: CSAATGSETQYF. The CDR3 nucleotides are TGCAGTGCGGCGACAGGGAGCGAGACCCAGTACTTC.

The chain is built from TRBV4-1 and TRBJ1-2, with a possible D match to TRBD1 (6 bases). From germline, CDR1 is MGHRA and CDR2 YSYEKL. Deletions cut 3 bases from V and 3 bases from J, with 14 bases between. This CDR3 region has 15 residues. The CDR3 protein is CASSQPTGIYYGYTF. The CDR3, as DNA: TGCGCCAGCAGCCAGCCAACAGGGATCTACTATGGCTACACCTTC.

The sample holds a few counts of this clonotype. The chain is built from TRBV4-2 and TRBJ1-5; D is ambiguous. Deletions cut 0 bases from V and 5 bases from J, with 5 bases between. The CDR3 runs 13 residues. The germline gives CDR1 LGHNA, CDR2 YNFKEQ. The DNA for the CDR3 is TGTGCCAGCAGCCAAGAACCGGATCAGCCCCAGCATTTT. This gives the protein CASSQEPDQPQHF.

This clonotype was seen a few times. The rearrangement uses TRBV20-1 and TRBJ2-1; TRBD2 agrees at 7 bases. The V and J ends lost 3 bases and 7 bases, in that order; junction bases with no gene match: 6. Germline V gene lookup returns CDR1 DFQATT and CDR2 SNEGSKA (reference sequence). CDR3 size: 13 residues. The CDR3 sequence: CSARRELGNEQFF. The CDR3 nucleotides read TGCAGTGCTAGGCGGGAGTTAGGAAATGAGCAGTTCTTC.